These 21 T cell receptor beta chains were sequenced from one sample in a study of immune evolution from preneoplasia to lung adenocarcinoma. TCRdb's copy holds only in-frame clones and misses some; the assay was immunoSEQ multiplex PCR. The sample shows 9,500 or so clones, approximately 78% of them seen only once. Sequenced input: FFPE minimally invasive lung adenocarcinoma tissue. These receptors all stem from a person aged 70 to 85 with lung adenocarcinoma.

This rearrangement joins TRBV7-9 to TRBJ2-1; D perhaps matches TRBD1 (6 bases). The ends were cut back, 5 bases at V and 15 bases at J, with 17 bases in the middle. The CDR3 has 12 residues. Germline V gives CDR1 SEHNR, CDR2 FQNEAQ (reference sequence). CDR3 region: CASSLTGTIAFF. CDR3 sequence (DNA): TGTGCCAGCAGCCTTACCGGGACAATAGCGTTCTTC.

The rearrangement links TRBV18 to TRBJ2-3; 7 nucleotides align to TRBD2. Germline loops: CDR1 KGHSH, CDR2 LQKENI. The CDR3 extends over 14 amino acids. V shed 4 bases, J shed 2 bases, and the junction held 3 bases outside the gene matches. The CDR3 DNA follows: TGTGCCAGCTCACTTCGGGGGGACACAGATACGCAGTATTTT. Translation gives CASSLRGDTDTQYF. Full variable domain (remainder filled in from reference TRBV18 and TRBJ2-3): NAGVMQNPRHLVRRRGQEARLRCSPMKGHSHVYWYRQLPEEGLKFMVYLQKENIIDESGMPKERFSAEFPKEGPSILRIQQVVRGDSAAYFCASSLRGDTDTQYFGPGTRLTVL.

The rearrangement uses TRBV4-1 and TRBJ1-2; the D gene is possibly TRBD1 (5 bases). Per germline, CDR1 MGHRA and CDR2 YSYEKL. The CDR3 has 14 residues. V lost 3 bases and J lost 2, with 10 bases in between. The CDR3 region has the DNA TGCGCCAGCAGCCAGGGGACGGGGAACTATGGCTACACCTTC. Translation: CASSQGTGNYGYTF.

As DNA, the CDR3 is TGCGCCAGCAATGGCGGAAACACCGGGGAGCTGTTTTTT. As protein: CASNGGNTGELFF. This rearrangement joins TRBV10-2 to TRBJ2-2; D is unclear. Germline V lookup: CDR1 WSHSY, CDR2 SAAADI. CDR3 length: 13 amino acids. V shed 7 bases and J shed 2 bases, with 8 bases lying between them.

The genes are TRBV7-9 and TRBJ2-5; TRBD2 matches at 7 bases. Trimming removed 4 bases from V and 2 bases from J; junction bases left unmatched: 4. The CDR3 sequence is 14 residues long. The V gene's germline CDR1 is SEHNR and CDR2 FQNEAQ (reference sequence). In DNA, the CDR3 is TGTGCCAGCAGCTCTCTAGCGGTACAAGAGACCCAGTACTTC. Residues: CASSSLAVQETQYF.

The genes are TRBV7-3 and TRBJ2-3; D unresolved. The CDR3 consists of 13 residues. Trimming stripped 1 base from V and 4 bases from J, with 6 bases between. CDR1 is SGHTA and CDR2 is FQGTGA in the germline V gene. The CDR3 bases are TGTGCCAGCAGCTTAAGTCCAGCAGATACGCAGTATTTT. It specifies CASSLSPADTQYF.

V usage is TRBV4-1 and J usage is TRBJ2-1, with D possibly TRBD2 on 5 matching bases. Germline V CDR1 and CDR2: MGHRA, YSYEKL. This CDR3 region has 16 residues. V lost 6 bases and J 5 bases, leaving 20 bases between the germline ends. This chain's CDR3 is CASRRTPGNTDNEQFF. CDR3 nucleotides: TGCGCCAGCAGACGAACGCCGGGAAACACCGACAATGAGCAGTTCTTC.

The rearrangement joins TRBV6-5 to TRBJ1-1, with D perhaps matching TRBD1 (6 bases). The V and J ends lost 2 bases and 7 bases respectively, with 14 bases between them. The CDR3 has 14 amino acids. Germline V lookup: CDR1 MNHEY, CDR2 SVGAGI. The CDR3 loop is CASSYNRESHEAFF. The CDR3 DNA follows: TGTGCCAGCAGTTACAACAGGGAATCCCATGAAGCTTTCTTT.

This chain joins TRBV2 and TRBJ2-1; D is possibly TRBD2 (6 bases). Trimming took off 8 bases at V and 4 bases at J, with 15 bases between the two ends. CDR3 length: 14 residues. Germline V gives CDR1 SNHLY, CDR2 FYNNEI. CDR3 nucleotides: TGTGCCAGCCGGTCCGGGACTCTATACAATGAGCAGTTCTTC. This encodes CASRSGTLYNEQFF. The variable domain in full, completed from reference TRBV2 and TRBJ2-1, reads EPEVTQTPSHQVTQMGQEVILRCVPISNHLYFYWYRQILGQKVEFLVSFYNNEISEKSEIFDDQFSVERPDGSNFTLKIRSTKLEDSAMYFCASRSGTLYNEQFFGPGTRLTVL.

V usage is TRBV27 and J usage is TRBJ2-3; D not resolved. CDR3 size: 18 residues. The germline V and J ends were trimmed by 5 bases and 2 bases, with 23 bases remaining between them. Germline CDR1 is MNHEY and CDR2 is SMNVEV (reference sequence). This CDR3 reads CASSLMLQPLQSTDTQYF. The CDR3 coding sequence is TGTGCCAGCAGTCTAATGTTACAGCCGCTGCAGTCCACAGATACGCAGTATTTT.

This clone was observed a few times. The chain couples TRBV20-1 to TRBJ2-3, with D hard to call. Per the germline V gene, CDR1 is DFQATT and CDR2 is SNEGSKA (reference sequence). The CDR3 is 10 residues long. This CDR3 is CSVPHETQYF. CDR3 coding DNA: TGCAGCGTTCCACACGAGACGCAGTATTTT.

A remark on this clone: The junction and the germline gene differ at one end; a read error may be behind it. V usage is TRBV18 and J usage is TRBJ1-1; D call uncertain. Looked up from germline, CDR1 is KGHSH and CDR2 is LQKENI. The CDR3 spans 13 residues. The CDR3, as DNA: TGTGCCAGCTCTGCTGGACCGAACGCTGAAGCTTTCTTT. Its protein is CASSAGPNAEAFF.

The chain carries TRBV19 and TRBJ2-1, with 10 bases aligning to TRBD1. CDR1 is LNHDA and CDR2 is SQIVND in the germline V gene (reference sequence). V trimming: 4 bases; J trimming: 5 bases; junction bases outside the gene matches: 5. CDR3 size: 15 residues. CDR3 DNA: TGTGCCAGTAGTACCGGGACAGGGGAGAACAATGAGCAGTTCTTC. It encodes CASSTGTGENNEQFF.

The chain recombines TRBV4-3 with TRBJ2-3; D is possibly TRBD2 (6 bases). With 0 bases removed from V and 6 bases from J, the gap between germline ends came to 16 bases. The V gene's germline CDR1 is LGHNA and CDR2 YSLEER. CDR3 length: 16 residues. The CDR3 region is CASSQELSAGPDTQYF. The CDR3, as DNA: TGCGCCAGCAGCCAAGAGTTGTCTGCGGGACCTGATACGCAGTATTTT.

J is TRBJ2-6 and V is TRBV4-3, with unresolved D. V was trimmed by 0 bases and J by 2 bases, leaving 8 bases between them. This CDR3 contains 16 residues. Germline V gene data show CDR1 as LGHNA and CDR2 as YSLEER. CDR3 region: CASSQDGSAGANVLTF. The CDR3 region has the DNA TGCGCCAGCAGCCAAGATGGGTCGGCTGGGGCCAACGTCCTGACTTTC.

The chain uses TRBV11-2 and TRBJ2-7, with D unclear. Germline V gene lookup returns CDR1 SGHAT and CDR2 FQNNGV. This CDR3 has 13 residues. Trimming took off 1 base at V and 7 bases at J, with 11 bases between the two ends. The CDR3 DNA reads as TGTGCCAGCAGCTTAGGTAGACAAAGGGAGCAGTACTTC. It specifies CASSLGRQREQYF.

The gene calls are TRBV18 and TRBJ1-1; no clear D gene. This CDR3 contains 13 residues. The germline V and J ends were trimmed by 4 bases and 6 bases, with 12 bases remaining between them. CDR1 and CDR2 from the germline V gene are KGHSH and LQKENI. CDR3 in amino acids: CASSLSSVSEAFF. CDR3 DNA sequence: TGTGCCAGCTCACTGAGCAGTGTTTCTGAAGCTTTCTTT.

V gene TRBV7-9 combines with J gene TRBJ2-7, with 12 bases fitting TRBD1. Germline V gene sequence: CDR1 SEHNR, CDR2 FQNEAQ (reference sequence). J gave up 5 bases and V 5 bases, and 4 bases lay outside the gene matches. CDR3 size: 14 residues. Written as DNA, the CDR3 is TGTGCCAGCAGCGGAGGGACAGGGGGCGACGAGCAGTACTTC. It translates to CASSGGTGGDEQYF.

Regarding this clone: Other DNA sequences in the same sample also yield this CDR3. The chain recombines TRBV30 with TRBJ1-5; 7 bases are shared with TRBD1. CDR1 and CDR2 from the germline V gene are GTSNPN and SVGIG (reference sequence). This CDR3 is 14 amino acids long. Trimming at V came to 7 bases and at J to 4 bases, leaving 10 bases not matched to a gene. The CDR3 is CASTGSGGNQPQHF. The CDR3 DNA sequence: TGTGCCTCCACCGGGTCAGGGGGAAATCAGCCCCAGCATTTT.

The chain links TRBV19 to TRBJ1-1, with D tentatively TRBD1 (5 bases). V was cut by 5 bases and J by 4 bases, with 11 bases left in between. The V gene's germline CDR1 is LNHDA and CDR2 SQIVND (reference sequence). This CDR3 is built from 13 residues. CDR3 in amino acids: CASSRTPTTEAFF. The CDR3 region has the DNA TGTGCCAGTAGTCGGACACCCACCACTGAAGCTTTCTTT.

The V and J genes are TRBV19 and TRBJ2-7; 7 nucleotides line up with TRBD1. After removal of 4 bases from V and 0 bases from J, the junction contained 3 bases not matched to a gene. Germline lookup yields CDR1 LNHDA and CDR2 SQIVND (reference sequence). This CDR3 is 14 amino acids long. The CDR3 DNA reads TGTGCCAGTAGTACAGGGGGAGCCTCCTACGAGCAGTACTTC. Amino acids: CASSTGGASYEQYF.